This T cell receptor beta chain was documented in a study of shared clonotypes between healthy human individuals. Sequencing used immunoSEQ multiplex PCR; TCRdb keeps in-frame clones, though not all of them. The sample lists about 100,000 clones; 68% were seen once. CDR1 LGHNA and CDR2 YSLEER come from the germline V gene. The CDR3 totals 17 residues. V lost 0 bases and J lost 6; bases outside the gene matches: 9. The gene calls are TRBV4-3 and TRBJ2-3; 10 bases are a match to TRBD2. This clonotype originated in a man aged 25 to 45 in good health. Source material: memory CD8+ T cells sorted from blood. Subset indicated: CD45RO+ cells pooled with CCR7-negative TemRA cells. The DNA for the CDR3 is TGCGCCAGCAGCCAAGAGGGGCAGCGGGAGGGCCGGGATACGCAGTATTTT. It translates to CASSQEGQREGRDTQYF.